These 20 T cell receptor beta chains came from one sample sequenced in a study of blood T cell repertoires in COVID-19. Profiled with immunoSEQ multiplex PCR; TCRdb holds only in-frame clones, not every one. The sample has about 140,000 clones, approximately 86% seen once. The sample consisted of peripheral blood. The receptors here all came from a human donor in a cohort sampled during active COVID-19.

Relative to its sample, this clone is medium-sized. V and J are TRBV10-3 and TRBJ1-1; weak D call: TRBD1 (5 bases). Between the trimmed V and J ends, which lost 6 bases and 8 bases, there was a span of 16 bases. The length of the CDR3 is 13 residues. Germline CDR1 and CDR2: ENHRY and SYGVKD. This chain's CDR3 is CAIRSGRGGEAFF. DNA of the CDR3: TGTGCCATCAGGTCGGGGAGGGGCGGCGAAGCTTTCTTT.

The genes are TRBV18 and TRBJ2-7; 14 bases line up with TRBD2. V was pared by 5 bases and J by 0 bases, with 18 bases of the junction left unmatched. Germline loops: CDR1 KGHSH, CDR2 LQKENI. The CDR3 has 21 amino acids. The DNA of the CDR3 is TGTGCCAGCTCATCACAATCCTCCGGGACTAGCGGGAGTAGGGTCTCCTACGAGCAGTACTTC. Translated: CASSSQSSGTSGSRVSYEQYF.

This chain uses TRBV23-1 with TRBJ2-1; D gene unclear. TRBV23-1 is an open reading frame, and its role is uncertain. The CDR3 is 10 amino acids. The CDR3 DNA follows: TGCGCAAGAAGGCGGAATGAGCAGTTCTTC. Its protein is CARRRNEQFF.

The chain couples TRBV9 to TRBJ2-5, with 7 bases that match TRBD2. Germline-derived CDR1 and CDR2 are SGDLS and YYNGEE. With 4 bases clipped from V and 5 bases from J, the junction kept 5 bases outside the gene matches. The CDR3 sequence is 13 residues long. The CDR3 loop is CASSSSGVETQYF. CDR3 DNA: TGTGCCAGCAGCTCCAGCGGGGTTGAGACCCAGTACTTC.

The J gene is TRBJ2-1, the V gene TRBV5-4; 7 nucleotides agree with TRBD2. Trimming removed 1 base from V and 2 bases from J; junction bases left unmatched: 6. This CDR3 spans 16 amino acids. Germline V gene sequence: CDR1 SGHNT, CDR2 YYREEE (reference sequence). The CDR3 protein is CASSLRYGGAYNEQFF. The CDR3, as DNA: TGTGCCAGCAGCTTGAGATATGGGGGGGCCTACAATGAGCAGTTCTTC. The complete variable domain, with remaining parts taken from reference TRBV5-4 and TRBJ2-1, reads ETGVTQSPTHLIKTRGQQVTLRCSSQSGHNTVSWYQQALGQGPQFIFQYYREEENGRGNFPPRFSGLQFPNYSSELNVNALELDDSALYLCASSLRYGGAYNEQFFGPGTRLTVL.

V usage is TRBV30 and J usage is TRBJ2-1; the match to TRBD2 covers 8 bases. Looked up from germline, CDR1 is GTSNPN and CDR2 is SVGIG (reference sequence). The V and J ends lost 2 bases and 0 bases, in that order; junction bases with no gene match: 9. CDR3 length: 17 residues. CDR3 DNA: TGTGCCTGGAGTCCTCCGGGACTAGGACTCTCCTACAATGAGCAGTTCTTC. It translates to CAWSPPGLGLSYNEQFF.

V usage is TRBV19 and J usage is TRBJ2-1; 13 bases fit TRBD2. There are 17 residues in the CDR3. The V segment lost 7 bases and the J segment 3 bases; nucleotides outside the gene matches: 9. CDR1 is LNHDA, CDR2 SQIVND, per germline (reference sequence). The DNA of the CDR3 is TGTGCCAGTATGCGGACTAGCGGGAGTTCTTTCTACAATGAGCAGTTCTTC. It yields the protein CASMRTSGSSFYNEQFF.

This clone came up once. The rearrangement joins TRBV11-2 to TRBJ2-5; no clear D. CDR1 and CDR2 from the germline V gene are SGHAT and FQNNGV. The CDR3 loop spans 16 amino acids. Trimming stripped 2 bases from V and 1 base from J, with 14 bases between. CDR3 in DNA: TGTGCCAGCAGCTTATGGGCCCTAAGACCCCAAGAGACCCAGTACTTC. It encodes CASSLWALRPQETQYF.

This clone showed up just a few times. The gene calls are TRBV7-9 and TRBJ1-6; TRBD1 matches at 7 bases. Germline trimming cut 5 bases from V and 7 bases from J; bases unmatched to any gene: 8. From germline, CDR1 is SEHNR and CDR2 FQNEAQ (reference sequence). This CDR3 spans 15 amino acids. DNA for the CDR3: TGTGCCAGCAGCCGCTGGGACAGCCAAAATTCACCCCTCCACTTT. Translating gives CASSRWDSQNSPLHF.

The V and J genes are TRBV18 and TRBJ2-3; 11 bases are shared with TRBD2. The CDR3 spans 17 residues. Germline V gene lookup returns CDR1 KGHSH and CDR2 LQKENI. V lost 4 bases and J lost 0; bases outside the gene matches: 6. CDR3 bases: TGTGCCAGCTCACGGGGGGGACTAGCGGAAAGCACAGATACGCAGTATTTT. Translating it yields CASSRGGLAESTDTQYF.

This clone showed up just once. J is TRBJ2-3 and V is TRBV5-4; TRBD1 matches 9 bases. J lost 2 bases, V lost 4 bases, and 5 bases had no gene match. The CDR3 is 15 amino acids. Germline V gene data show CDR1 as SGHNT and CDR2 as YYREEE (reference sequence). The CDR3 loop reads CASSPGTGFTDTQYF. In nucleotides, the CDR3 is TGTGCCAGCAGCCCAGGGACAGGGTTCACAGATACGCAGTATTTT.

The rearrangement joins TRBV7-2 to TRBJ2-5; no clear D. V was cut by 4 bases and J by 1 base, with 4 bases left in between. CDR1 SGHTA and CDR2 FQGNSA come from the germline V gene. The CDR3 runs 12 residues. CDR3 in DNA: TGTGCCAGCAGCTCCCTCCAAGAGACCCAGTACTTC. This translates into CASSSLQETQYF.

The chain links TRBV11-2 to TRBJ2-3; 8 nucleotides align to TRBD1. CDR1 is SGHAT and CDR2 is FQNNGV in the germline V gene. V gave up 7 bases and J gave up 1 base; unmatched junction bases: 7. This CDR3 has 15 residues. The CDR3 DNA is TGTGCCAGCAAGTACTCAGGGGGCCGCACAGATACGCAGTATTTT. This sequence encodes CASKYSGGRTDTQYF.

The rearrangement uses TRBV2 and TRBJ2-1; 12 positions agree with TRBD2. J was trimmed by 1 base and V by 6 bases; bases with no gene match: 7. The CDR3 loop spans 17 amino acids. The V gene's germline CDR1 is SNHLY and CDR2 FYNNEI. The CDR3 nucleotides read TGTGCCAGCAGCCCCATCACTAGCGGGAGGTCCTACAATGAGCAGTTCTTC. As protein: CASSPITSGRSYNEQFF.

The J gene is TRBJ2-7, the V gene TRBV10-2; D might be TRBD2 (6 bases). The CDR3 has 14 amino acids. Germline assignment: CDR1 WSHSY and CDR2 SAAADI. V lost 11 bases to trimming and J lost 1 base, with 18 bases between them. The CDR3 region is CAGLLGSGSYEQYF. The CDR3 region has the DNA TGCGCCGGACTATTAGGTAGCGGTTCCTACGAGCAGTACTTC.

The V call is TRBV6-2 or TRBV6-3, the J call TRBJ2-1, with TRBD2 matching 7 bases. Germline CDR1 MNHEY, CDR2 SVGEGT. The CDR3 length is 17 residues. V lost 4 bases, J lost 9 bases, and 18 bases stayed unmatched. The CDR3 loop is CASSSRSWPSGRSEQFF. In nucleotides, the CDR3 is TGTGCCAGCAGTTCCCGCAGTTGGCCTAGCGGACGGAGTGAGCAGTTCTTC.

The chain has TRBV5-1 and TRBJ2-5; 16 bases agree with TRBD2. From germline, CDR1 is SGHRS and CDR2 YFSETQ. Losses at the gene ends were 2 bases for V and 5 bases for J; bases not matched to a gene: 9. The CDR3 loop spans 18 amino acids. CDR3 DNA sequence: TGCGCCAGCAGCTTAACCGGGACTAGCGGGGGGGCACGGGAGACCCAGTACTTC. It is translated as CASSLTGTSGGARETQYF. Drawing the rest from reference TRBV5-1 and TRBJ2-5, the complete variable domain is KAGVTQTPRYLIKTRGQQVTLSCSPISGHRSVSWYQQTPGQGLQFLFEYFSETQRNKGNFPGRFSGRQFSNSRSEMNVSTLELGDSALYLCASSLTGTSGGARETQYFGPGTRLLVL.

This clone was seen only a few times. This chain joins TRBV2 and TRBJ1-2; D gene uncertain. The CDR3 is 12 residues long. Germline V lookup: CDR1 SNHLY, CDR2 FYNNEI. Trimming left V 3 bases short and J 8 bases short, with 10 bases between. The CDR3 loop reads CASSDGYDGYTF. For the CDR3, the DNA is TGTGCCAGCAGTGACGGGTATGACGGCTACACCTTC.

The rearrangement uses TRBV7-8 and TRBJ2-1, with D possibly TRBD2 on 5 matching bases. Germline V lookup: CDR1 SGHVS, CDR2 FQNEAQ. The ends were cut back, 5 bases at V and 0 bases at J, with 23 bases in the middle. The length of the CDR3 is 19 residues. The DNA of the CDR3 is TGTGCCAGCAGCCCTTTACAGCGGAGGCGAGCAAGCTCCTACAATGAGCAGTTCTTC. The encoded protein is CASSPLQRRRASSYNEQFF.

The chain employs TRBV30 and TRBJ2-1, with D possibly matching TRBD2 (5 bases). The CDR3 consists of 14 residues. V dropped 4 bases and J dropped 2 bases, with 12 bases sitting between them. Germline-derived CDR1 and CDR2 are GTSNPN and SVGIG (reference sequence). DNA of the CDR3: TGTGCCTGGACTAGAGTCGGGACCTACAATGAGCAGTTCTTC. It specifies CAWTRVGTYNEQFF.